This T cell receptor beta chain was recorded in a study of T cell repertoires in cytomegalovirus infection. Study as a whole: Indications came from public TCR beta signatures; they pointed to CMV infection and to a matching HLA type. The study, taken as a whole, reports: HLA-C-restricted, CMV-specific TCR beta clonotypes were dominant ex vivo. Pooled public TCR beta family frequency picked out CMV carriers with the relevant HLA.

The sample holds a few counts of this clonotype. The antigen remains unidentified. Germline V gives CDR1 LGHNA, CDR2 YNFKEQ. The CDR3 loop spans 15 amino acids. The germline V and J ends were trimmed by 0 bases and 8 bases, with 16 bases remaining between them. TCRdb called the reads again in MiXCR, with one record for every CDR3 protein. This sample has 350,000 to 450,000 distinct CDR3 sequences, with approximately 18% found just once. The chain uses TRBV4-2 and TRBJ1-2; tentatively, D is TRBD1 (5 bases). This clonotype originated in a human donor in good health (CMV status not recorded). Some clones in this sample may be carry-over from other donors' samples. The sample comprised PBMCs. As DNA, the CDR3 is TGTGCCAGCAGCCAAGACCCGATCCCCGGGGGAGGCTACACCTTC. Its protein product is CASSQDPIPGGGYTF.